The present T cell receptor beta chain was sequenced within a study of T cell repertoires in cytomegalovirus infection. As for the study in general: From public TCR beta signatures came an indication of both CMV infection and matching HLA type.

CDR1 is SEHNR and CDR2 is FQNEAQ in the germline V gene (reference sequence). Trimming at V came to 4 bases and at J to 7 bases, leaving 7 bases not matched to a gene. This CDR3 has 14 amino acids. In this sample, this clonotype turned up many times. TCRdb fed the reads into MiXCR, producing one record per CDR3 protein. The sample holds about 530,000 distinct CDR3 sequences, around 27% seen once. The clonotype was recovered from a human donor in good health (CMV status not recorded). Some clones in this sample may be carry-over from other donors' samples. Input material: PBMCs. The gene calls are TRBV7-9 and TRBJ1-1, with 9 bases fitting TRBD1. The CDR3 loop is CASSSRTGEREAFF. In nucleotides, the CDR3 is TGTGCCAGCAGCTCCCGGACAGGGGAACGTGAAGCTTTCTTT.